The present TCR beta chain was sequenced within a study of regulatory T cells in long-lasting Graves disease. The study, taken as a whole, reports: TRBV28, TRBJ1-2 and TRBJ2-5 were favored in persistent disease.

The time point is: newly diagnosed GD, antithyroid drugs for less than 3 months. Extracted RNA from PBMCs served as the source of the TCR library. Arm-PCR of CDR3 regions and iRepertoire HTBI primers were used to build TCR beta libraries. TCRdb reprocessed the multiplex PCR reads via MiXCR and lists one record per CDR3 protein. The data show roughly 420,000 distinct CDR3 sequences, roughly 15% seen once. CDR3 size: 17 residues. The germline CDR1 and CDR2 sequences are PRHDT and FYEKMQ (reference sequence). Trimming removed 4 bases from V and 2 bases from J; junction bases left unmatched: 7. This clonotype has a count of ten or more. Its antigen is undetermined. The data also belong to a second study, concerning T cells in Graves' hyperthyroidism and ophthalmopathy. This second study says: Researchers ran a first-round RT-PCR on the TCR CDR3 using the HTBI primer set. The model anticipated ophthalmopathy a median approximately six months pre-onset.

The sequencing used peripheral blood mononuclear cells (PBMCs), collected at new diagnosis, from a patient treated with antithyroid drugs. This rearrangement joins TRBV13 to TRBJ2-4; TRBD2 agrees at 11 bases. This receptor was identified in a young woman with Graves disease. Here the CDR3 DNA reads TGTGCCAGCAGCTCCGGACTAGCGGGCGCCCCCAAAAACATTCAGTACTTC. This encodes CASSSGLAGAPKNIQYF.